Below, 2 T cell receptor beta chains from the same sample are listed, as sequenced in a study of regulatory T cells in long-lasting Graves disease. MiXCR, applied by TCRdb to the reads, yields one record per CDR3 protein. The data show hundreds of distinct CDR3 sequences, around 90% seen once. With RNA extracted from PBMCs as input, the TCR library was made. The specimen was peripheral blood mononuclear cells (PBMCs), collected with antithyroid drug treatment, in newly diagnosed or persistent Graves disease (not recorded which). These receptors were collected from a woman younger than 45 with Graves disease.

Turning to this clonotype: Compared with germline, one end of the junction differs, possibly owing to a read error. This chain uses TRBV7-7 with TRBJ2-3; D not certain. The CDR3 length is 15 residues. Germline-derived CDR1 and CDR2 are SSHAT and FNYEAQ (reference sequence). The CDR3 reads CASSFGQSSTDTQYF. DNA for the CDR3: TGTGCTAGCAGCTTTGGGCAGTCTAGCACAGATACGCAGTATTTT. Complete variable domain (other parts from reference TRBV7-7 and TRBJ2-3): GAGVSQSPRYKVTKRGQDVTLRCDPISSHATLYWYQQALGQGPEFLTYFNYEAQPDKSGLPSDRFSAERPEGSISTLTIQRTEQRDSAMYRCASSFGQSSTDTQYFGPGTRLTVL.

The rearrangement links TRBV28 to TRBJ1-2, with no clear D. The germline V and J ends were trimmed by 5 bases and 4 bases, with 11 bases remaining between them. This CDR3 contains 13 residues. Germline-derived CDR1 and CDR2 are MDHEN and SYDVKM. CDR3 DNA: TGTGCCAGCAGTCCGGCAACAGTCTATGGCTACACCTTC. This gives the protein CASSPATVYGYTF.